The rows below give T cell receptor beta chains drawn from one sample of a study of technical replicates of blood from several donors. TCRdb keeps only in-frame clones here, not all; method: immunoSEQ multiplex PCR. The sample carries around 81,000 clones, 90% to 97% recorded once. The material sequenced was T cells isolated from PBMCs. These TCRs come from a human donor in good health. CDR3s include the opening cysteine and the closing phenylalanine or tryptophan. The D gene is left open where the match is weak.

v_gene	d_gene	j_gene	CDR3nt	CDR3aa
TRBV7-8	-	TRBJ2-1	TGTGCCAGCAGCTCCGGGACATCAGGAACTATCGATGAGCAGTTCTTC	CASSSGTSGTIDEQFF
TRBV7-2	TRBD2	TRBJ2-2	TGTGCCAGCAGCAGGGGACTACAGAACACCGGGGAGCTGTTTTTT	CASSRGLQNTGELFF
TRBV5-5	TRBD2	TRBJ2-7	TGTGCCAGCAGACGGGGACTAGTCAACGAGCAGTACTTC	CASRRGLVNEQYF
TRBV2	-	TRBJ1-5	TGTGCCAGCAGTGAACAGTCTAGCAATCAGCCCCAGCATTTT	CASSEQSSNQPQHF
TRBV6-4	-	TRBJ2-2	TGTGCCAGCAGCCTTGGGGCAGGGCGAACCGGGGAGCTGTTTTTT	CASSLGAGRTGELFF
TRBV19	-	TRBJ2-7	TGTGCCAGTAGTATCGCCGGGACCTACGAGCAGTACTTC	CASSIAGTYEQYF
TRBV28	-	TRBJ1-2	TGTGCCAGCAGTTTATCAGGCTTCCTCTATGGCTACACCTTC	CASSLSGFLYGYTF
TRBV2	TRBD1	TRBJ1-1	TGTGCCAGCAGCGCGACAGGGGGGAACACTGAAGCTTTCTTT	CASSATGGNTEAFF
TRBV5-1	TRBD1	TRBJ2-1	TGCGCCAGCAGCCTTGGACAGGGGAGGGGCAATGAGCAGTTCTTC	CASSLGQGRGNEQFF
TRBV10-1	-	TRBJ2-3	TGCGCCAGCAGTGAGGTGCAGGACAAAGATACGCAGTATTTT	CASSEVQDKDTQYF